The 25 T cell receptor beta chains in this list originate from one sample, sequenced in a study of T cell repertoires in aging, cancer and after chemotherapy. The template was genomic DNA from peripheral blood, not RNA. Multiplex touch-down PCR with TRB-A/B primers amplified rearranged V-D-J TRB sequences. TCRdb recomputed calls from the multiplex PCR reads with MiXCR, one row per CDR3 protein. The table lists 1,500 to 2,000 distinct CDR3 sequences, approximately 16% of them singletons. The sample comprised blood. The receptors originated from a human donor with a solid tumor.

A remark on this clonotype: This may arise from a read error, as a much more abundant clone is one base away. J is TRBJ2-7 and V is TRBV20-1; 10 bases agree with TRBD2. Germline CDR1 DFQATT, CDR2 SNEGSKA (reference sequence). The CDR3 contains 14 residues. Here the CDR3 reads CNAVPSGSSYEQYF. DNA of the CDR3: TGCAATGCAGTGCCTAGCGGGAGTTCCTACGAGCAGTACTTC.

This clonotype is judged large. The chain joins TRBV19 to TRBJ2-1; D remains unclear. The CDR3 is 14 amino acids. CDR1 and CDR2 (germline): LNHDA, SQIVND (reference sequence). V lost 4 bases to trimming and J lost 6 bases, with 13 bases between them. For the CDR3, the DNA is TGTGCCAGTAGTACCATGGCCTTACCCAATGAGCAGTTCTTC. Protein product: CASSTMALPNEQFF.

This clonotype was picked up a small number of times. This chain joins TRBV12-3 or TRBV12-4 and TRBJ1-5; maybe TRBD1 (5 bases). The CDR3 length is 16 residues. The V end lost 3 bases, the J end lost 2 bases, and 14 bases lay between the germline ends. The CDR3 here is CASSLAGGFGNQPQHF. CDR3 coding DNA: TGTGCCAGCAGTTTGGCCGGGGGGTTTGGCAATCAGCCCCAGCATTTT.

This clonotype was picked up a small number of times. The gene calls are TRBV28 and TRBJ2-2, with D possibly TRBD2 on 5 matching bases. Looked up from germline, CDR1 is MDHEN and CDR2 is SYDVKM. CDR3 length: 15 residues. Trimming removed 3 bases at V and 7 bases at J, with 15 bases between. CDR3 bases: TGTGCCAGCAGTTTGGGTGGGAGAGGGCACGGGGAGCTGTTTTTT. This gives the protein CASSLGGRGHGELFF.

This chain joins TRBV7-9 and TRBJ2-1; perhaps TRBD2 as D (6 bases). The CDR3 sequence is 18 residues long. The V end was cut by 5 bases, the J end by 0 bases, with 20 bases between. Germline CDR1 SEHNR, CDR2 FQNEAQ (reference sequence). The CDR3 bases are TGTGCCAGCAGCCAAGACGGGTTGGAGGGTAGCTCCTACAATGAGCAGTTCTTC. Translation: CASSQDGLEGSSYNEQFF.

This CDR3 reads CASSSPVLAESSSYNEQFF. The CDR3 nucleotides read TGTGCCAGCAGCTCACCGGTACTAGCGGAGTCGAGCTCCTACAATGAGCAGTTCTTC. The genes are TRBV27 and TRBJ2-1; 8 bases are a match to TRBD2. This CDR3 has 19 residues. The germline V gene encodes CDR1 MNHEY and CDR2 SMNVEV (reference sequence). J lost 0 bases, V lost 6 bases, and 16 bases had no gene match.

This clonotype was recorded a few times. The V and J genes are TRBV5-1 and TRBJ1-5; D remains ambiguous. V shed 0 bases and J shed 2 bases, with 12 bases lying between them. There are 16 residues in the CDR3. CDR1 SGHRS and CDR2 YFSETQ come from the germline V gene. The CDR3 DNA is TGCGCCAGCAGCTTGGGTGGGGTAAGGGGCAATCAGCCCCAGCATTTT. It codes for CASSLGGVRGNQPQHF.

The J gene is TRBJ1-1, the V gene TRBV5-1, with a weak D call TRBD1 (6 bases). V was shortened by 0 bases and J by 6 bases, with 15 bases between the two germline ends. Germline V gene lookup returns CDR1 SGHRS and CDR2 YFSETQ. This CDR3 has 15 amino acids. CDR3 bases: TGCGCCAGCAGCTTGGAGGCAGGGGAGCTCCCTGAAGCTTTCTTT. Residues: CASSLEAGELPEAFF.

This clonotype was found a few times. CDR3: CASSPGDSNQPQHF. The CDR3 region has the DNA TGTGCCAGCAGCCCGGGGGATAGCAATCAGCCCCAGCATTTT. V is TRBV12-3 or TRBV12-4 and J is TRBJ1-5; D is possibly TRBD1 (5 bases). V was pared by 6 bases and J by 0 bases, with 9 bases between. The CDR3 sequence is 14 residues long.

The V gene is TRBV29-1, the J gene TRBJ2-3; 7 bases match TRBD1. The V gene end was trimmed by 7 bases and the J gene end by 0 bases; junction bases not matched to a gene: 4. CDR3 size: 13 residues. Germline CDR1 is SQVTM and CDR2 is ANQGSEA. The CDR3 is CSARQGSTDTQYF. CDR3 nucleotides: TGCAGCGCCAGACAGGGTAGCACAGATACGCAGTATTTT.

This chain connects TRBV14 to TRBJ2-3; D is perhaps TRBD1 (6 bases). The germline V gene has CDR1 SGHDN and CDR2 FVKESK. The CDR3 consists of 16 residues. V gave up 0 bases and J gave up 3 bases, with 13 bases separating them. CDR3 DNA: TGTGCCAGCAGCCAAGAAAACAGGGAATTAACAGATACGCAGTATTTT. It encodes CASSQENRELTDTQYF.

V is TRBV28 and J is TRBJ2-7; tentatively, D is TRBD2 (5 bases). CDR1 and CDR2 from the germline V gene are MDHEN and SYDVKM. V shed 6 bases and J shed 7 bases, with 13 bases lying between them. This CDR3 region has 12 residues. The DNA of the CDR3 is TGTGCCAGCAGGACATCGGCGGGTGAGCAGTACTTC. This sequence encodes CASRTSAGEQYF.

The chain recombines TRBV6-5 with TRBJ2-5; either TRBD1 or TRBD2 may fit D (5 bases each). The V and J ends lost 0 bases and 10 bases respectively, with 9 bases between them. CDR1 MNHEY and CDR2 SVGAGI come from the germline V gene. The CDR3 extends over 12 amino acids. The CDR3 DNA sequence: TGTGCCAGCAGTTACTCGATGGGGGTCCAGTACTTC. This codes for CASSYSMGVQYF.

This clonotype was seen a few times. The chain carries TRBV9 and TRBJ2-1; D not certain. V was shortened by 4 bases and J by 5 bases, with 16 bases between the two germline ends. The CDR3 has 15 residues. Germline assignment: CDR1 SGDLS and CDR2 YYNGEE. CDR3 nucleotides: TGTGCCAGCAGCCTTTCACCGGTCCCCAACAATGAGCAGTTCTTC. This sequence encodes CASSLSPVPNNEQFF.

The chain uses TRBV9 and TRBJ2-3, with 9 bases fitting TRBD1. Trimming cost V 5 bases and J 2 bases; bases outside gene matches: 6. The germline V gene encodes CDR1 SGDLS and CDR2 YYNGEE. CDR3 size: 15 residues. CDR3 sequence reads: CASRGTGPDTDTQYF. The CDR3 DNA reads TGTGCCAGCAGGGGGACAGGGCCAGACACAGATACGCAGTATTTT.

CDR3 DNA sequence: TGTGCCAGCAGACCCCCGGGGGCTGGCACCGGGGAGCTGTTTTTT. Protein product: CASRPPGAGTGELFF. The chain recombines TRBV7-9 with TRBJ2-2, with D perhaps TRBD1 or TRBD2 (6 bases each). CDR1 is SEHNR and CDR2 is FQNEAQ in the germline V gene (reference sequence). V lost 6 bases to trimming and J lost 4 bases, with 15 bases between them. This CDR3 region has 15 residues.

This clonotype has a handful of counts. The J gene is TRBJ2-1, the V gene TRBV13, with TRBD2 matching 14 bases. V gave up 5 bases and J gave up 8 bases; unmatched junction bases: 8. The CDR3 runs 16 residues. Germline CDR1 and CDR2: PRHDT and FYEKMQ (reference sequence). CDR3 coding DNA: TGTGCCAGCAGCCCCCAGACTAGCGGGAGGGCACATGAGCAGTTCTTC. Amino acids: CASSPQTSGRAHEQFF.

This clonotype qualifies as medium-sized. This chain connects TRBV5-4 to TRBJ1-6; D gene unclear. This CDR3 spans 12 amino acids. Germline values: CDR1 SGHNT, CDR2 YYREEE (reference sequence). The germline V and J ends were trimmed by 4 bases and 9 bases, with 8 bases remaining between them. CDR3 DNA sequence: TGTGCCAGCAGCCCGTTAGGTTCACCCCTCCACTTT. Translation: CASSPLGSPLHF. Using reference TRBV5-4 and TRBJ1-6 for the parts outside the CDR3, the full variable domain is ETGVTQSPTHLIKTRGQQVTLRCSSQSGHNTVSWYQQALGQGPQFIFQYYREEENGRGNFPPRFSGLQFPNYSSELNVNALELDDSALYLCASSPLGSPLHFGNGTRLTVT.

This clonotype has just a few counts. The genes are TRBV5-4 and TRBJ2-2, with TRBD2 identical over 9 bases. This CDR3 is 16 amino acids long. CDR1 is SGHNT, CDR2 YYREEE, per germline (reference sequence). V gave up 3 bases and J gave up 4 bases; unmatched junction bases: 7. The CDR3 here is CASSSGTSPLTGELFF. CDR3 DNA: TGTGCCAGCAGCTCCGGGACTAGCCCACTCACCGGGGAGCTGTTTTTT. The full variable domain, completed using reference TRBV5-4 and TRBJ2-2, is ETGVTQSPTHLIKTRGQQVTLRCSSQSGHNTVSWYQQALGQGPQFIFQYYREEENGRGNFPPRFSGLQFPNYSSELNVNALELDDSALYLCASSSGTSPLTGELFFGEGSRLTVL.

This clonotype is labeled medium-sized. This rearrangement joins TRBV27 to TRBJ1-3; 8 bases line up with TRBD1. Germline trimming cut 2 bases from V and 4 bases from J; bases unmatched to any gene: 4. Per germline, CDR1 MNHEY and CDR2 SMNVEV (reference sequence). The CDR3 length is 15 residues. The CDR3 sequence is CASSLDRGGGNTIYF. Written as DNA, the CDR3 is TGTGCCAGCAGTTTAGACAGGGGAGGCGGAAACACCATATATTTT.

This clonotype qualifies as medium-sized. The J gene is TRBJ2-3, the V gene TRBV20-1; 7 bases are shared with TRBD2. After removal of 3 bases from V and 6 bases from J, the junction contained 9 bases not matched to a gene. CDR3 size: 14 residues. From germline, CDR1 is DFQATT and CDR2 SNEGSKA (reference sequence). CDR3 loop: CSARSGALGDTQYF. The DNA for the CDR3 is TGCAGTGCTAGGAGCGGGGCACTCGGCGATACGCAGTATTTT.

Worth noting for this clonotype: One end of the junction does not line up with germline, which may come from a read error. V is TRBV6-2 or TRBV6-3 and J is TRBJ2-1; 7 bases are a match to TRBD2. The germline V gene has CDR1 MNHEY and CDR2 SVGEGT. This CDR3 is built from 15 residues. CDR3 region: CASSFPSGGSPERFF. CDR3 nucleotides: TGTGCCAGCAGTTTCCCTAGTGGCGGGAGTCCTGAGCGGTTCTTC.

This clonotype turned up a few times. The rearrangement joins TRBV10-1 to TRBJ2-2; possible D gene TRBD1, 8 bases. The CDR3 is 16 residues long. V lost 4 bases and J lost 1, with 13 bases in between. Germline CDR1 reads WNHNN; CDR2 reads SYGVQD (reference sequence). This CDR3 is CASSANRGGNTGELFF. The CDR3 DNA follows: TGCGCCAGCAGTGCTAACAGGGGGGGGAACACCGGGGAGCTGTTTTTT.

This clonotype has only a few counts. The chain joins TRBV15 to TRBJ1-1, with D possibly matching TRBD1 (5 bases). This CDR3 is 15 amino acids long. Germline CDR1 is LNHNV and CDR2 is YYDKDF (reference sequence). V lost 8 bases and J lost 1, with 17 bases in between. CDR3 in amino acids: CATGAAGISNTEAFF. DNA for the CDR3: TGTGCCACCGGGGCGGCCGGCATATCGAACACTGAAGCTTTCTTT.

This clonotype is medium-sized within its sample. V gene TRBV10-3 combines with J gene TRBJ2-1; the match to TRBD2 covers 10 bases. Germline loops: CDR1 ENHRY, CDR2 SYGVKD. Germline trimming cut 2 bases from V and 8 bases from J; bases unmatched to any gene: 15. The CDR3 contains 18 residues. CDR3: CAISELHKRTSGDYEQFF. CDR3 DNA sequence: TGTGCCATCAGTGAGCTGCATAAACGGACTAGCGGCGACTATGAGCAGTTCTTC.